This T cell receptor beta chain was obtained from a study of metastatic and nonmetastatic thyroid tumors. Across the study: For malignant and benign thyroid patients, tumor or nodule tissue and blood were the sources whose repertoires were compared. The study, taken as a whole, reports: Benign nodules were reported to have significantly lower TCR beta diversity than malignant thyroid tumors, in blood and tumor.

Thyroid surgery was performed in patients who had received no treatment beforehand. Original processing notes: CDR3 was compared across clinicopathological groups, and the resulting differences were used to build a distant-metastasis classifier for papillary thyroid cancer. MiXCR reprocessed the PCR reads for TCRdb. Clone size and V and J calls follow TCRdb, not the original study. The sample includes about 16,000 clones, about 27% seen only once; the top ten take about 14%. Many counts were recorded for this clone. The antigen remains unidentified. This specimen includes other DNA sequences encoding the same CDR3. This CDR3 contains 13 residues. Germline assignment: CDR1 GTSNPN and CDR2 SVGIG (reference sequence). Trimming stripped 0 bases from V and 3 bases from J, with 5 bases between.

The material sequenced was tumor tissue. This receptor was identified in a female donor with papillary thyroid cancer or a benign thyroid nodule (not recorded which). Some clones in this sample may be carry-over from other donors' samples. The chain combines TRBV30 with TRBJ1-4, with no clear D. The CDR3 nucleotides read TGTGCCTGGAGTGTAAGACCTAATGAAAAACTGTTTTTT. Amino acids: CAWSVRPNEKLFF.